The 9 T cell receptor beta chains below all came from one sample that was sequenced in a study of blood T cells in healthy people across ages. A sample-barcoded 5' primer and a J-beta primer mix were used in a second PCR of roughly 6 to 11 cycles. TCRdb called the 5' RACE reads again in MiXCR, with one record for every CDR3 protein. The sample holds over 950,000 distinct CDR3 sequences; around two fifths are singletons and the top ten take over 10%. Sequencing input: blood. These receptors all stem from a man younger than 35 in good health.

Regarding this clonotype: This likely comes from a read error, as the CDR3 has no conserved phenylalanine or tryptophan at its end. The chain couples TRBV6-6 to TRBJ2-5; the D gene is possibly TRBD2 (5 bases). V was clipped by 3 bases and J by 2 bases, with 10 bases between them. The CDR3 loop spans 14 amino acids. Per germline, CDR1 MNHNY and CDR2 SVGAGI (reference sequence). The CDR3 loop is CASSYISGQETQYY. DNA of the CDR3: TGTGCCAGCAGTTATATATCGGGGCAAGAGACCCAGTACTAC.

This clonotype was seen only a few times. The rearrangement joins TRBV12-3 or TRBV12-4 to TRBJ2-7; 8 bases are a match to TRBD1. The CDR3 is 16 residues long. With 0 bases clipped from V and 2 bases from J, the junction kept 6 bases outside the gene matches. The CDR3 region has the DNA TGTGCCAGCAGTTTAGCGAGCCAGGGGGCAACCTACGAGCAGTACTTC. Residues: CASSLASQGATYEQYF.

This chain uses TRBV21-1 with TRBJ2-3; the D call TRBD2 from the table was never checked on the DNA. TRBV21-1 is designated a pseudogene. The CDR3 totals 16 residues. CDR3 nucleotides: TGTGCCAGCAGCCTACTAGCGGGGGGGTGCACAGATACGCAGTATTTT. Amino acid sequence: CASSLLAGGCTDTQYF.

In DNA form, the CDR3 reads TGTGCCAGCAGCCAAAATCCGGGATCCGAGGGGCCCCAGCATTTT. This gives the protein CASSQNPGSEGPQHF. V gene TRBV4-2 combines with J gene TRBJ1-5, with no clear D. CDR3 length equals 15 residues. The germline V and J ends were trimmed by 2 bases and 9 bases, with 17 bases remaining between them. From germline, CDR1 is LGHNA and CDR2 YNFKEQ.

The V call is TRBV5-1, the J call TRBJ1-3; D is ambiguous. Trimming shortened V by 4 bases and J by 0 bases, and 17 bases separated the two germline ends. This CDR3 has 17 residues. Germline CDR1 SGHRS, CDR2 YFSETQ. The CDR3 nucleotides read TGCGCCAGCAGCATGGACCCGACGGATGACTCTGGAAACACCATATATTTT. This sequence encodes CASSMDPTDDSGNTIYF.

The rearrangement links TRBV2 to TRBJ2-4, with a tentative D call TRBD1 (6 bases). The DNA end is more similar to TRBJ2-7, so the J call may be wrong. The CDR3 sequence is 14 residues long. Germline loops: CDR1 SNHLY, CDR2 FYNNEI. This CDR3 reads CASTATGVPYEQYF. The CDR3 DNA sequence: TGTGCCAGCACCGCGACAGGAGTACCCTACGAGCAGTACTTC.

The rearrangement joins TRBV20-1 to TRBJ1-4; TRBD1 is a possible D gene (5 bases). The CDR3 is 16 residues long. Trimming removed 5 bases at V and 2 bases at J, with 18 bases between. The V gene's germline CDR1 is DFQATT and CDR2 SNEGSKA (reference sequence). The CDR3 here is CSARAGGSSTNEKLFF. The DNA for the CDR3 is TGCAGTGCTCGGGCGGGGGGATCGTCCACTAATGAAAAACTGTTTTTT.

This clonotype was seen a handful of times. The chain has TRBV7-2 and TRBJ2-3, with D perhaps matching TRBD2 (5 bases). The CDR3 covers 15 residues. Germline V lookup: CDR1 SGHTA, CDR2 FQGNSA. The V and J ends lost 4 bases and 4 bases respectively, with 15 bases between them. The CDR3 nucleotides read TGTGCCAGCAGCTCCTCACAACACGGGGCAGATACGCAGTATTTT. It translates to CASSSSQHGADTQYF.

The rearrangement uses TRBV6-5 and TRBJ2-7; 9 bases match TRBD1. V trimming: 1 base; J trimming: 5 bases; junction bases outside the gene matches: 6. CDR1 and CDR2 (germline): MNHEY, SVGAGI. This CDR3 is built from 15 residues. The CDR3 protein is CASSYFGTGFNEQYF. CDR3 nucleotide sequence: TGTGCCAGCAGTTACTTCGGGACAGGGTTCAACGAGCAGTACTTC.